This T cell receptor (beta chain) came from a study of blood T cell repertoires in COVID-19 (dated by TCRdb to the early 2020s). About the study as a whole: The collaborator samples originated in the United States, Italy and Spain and spanned the acute and convalescent phases of COVID-19. The dataset comprised deeply sampled blood TCRbeta repertoires from subjects exposed to, actively infected with, or recovered from COVID-19. Samples were obtained from the ongoing ImmuneRACE study (first 160 participants) and from approximately 1,200 subjects provided by 6 global collaborators. Where available, HLA class I and class II types were obtained from metadata supplied by the sample provider rather than from assay-based typing. The prospective study material was composed of cDNA or gDNA derived from T cells, B-cell-depleted T cells, or PBMCs. The repertoires were released in a freely available public database intended as a resource for research on the immune response to SARS-CoV-2. Nearly every sample came with metadata listing a de-identified subject ID, COVID-19 status, age in years and sex.

The paper as a whole reports these results and caveats: How much clinical and demographic metadata was included differed by source and by participant, and the metadata was provided uncurated.

TCRbeta CDR3 regions were amplified from genomic DNA using the immunoSEQ Assay, a bias-controlled multiplex PCR. Turning to the authors' computational methods: The number of nucleated cells in each sample was estimated from the amplification of reference gene primers within the assay. To quantify the absolute abundance of each unique TCRbeta CDR3 rearrangement, sequence reads were collapsed and filtered. For each sample, productive Simpson clonality was calculated as the square root of Simpson's diversity index over productive rearrangements. TCRdb provides this immuneACCESS table in a form limited to in-frame rearrangements. Some clones are lacking; in checked studies, under half of them reflect an unresolved V gene, and why the rest are absent is not known. V and J calls and clone size are copied from that table; D and trimming were computed from the DNA. Here the sample has approximately 160,000 clones; 70% to 90% occur a single time. Clones ranked in the top ten supply 4.5% to 7.5% of the sample.

Participants in the prospective study were enrolled through a virtual design, were aged roughly 18 to 100 years, and lived in roughly 25 United States geographic areas. Cohort assignment in the prospective study relied on participant-reported clinical history from a screening survey and a study questionnaire. Recovered participants in ImmuneRACE Cohort 3 were defined by two consecutive negative NP/OP PCR tests, clearance by a healthcare professional, or resolution of symptoms. Mobile phlebotomists in the prospective study collected whole blood, serum and a nasopharyngeal or oropharyngeal swab from every participant. Prospective study participants could optionally give additional blood draws and questionnaires over an approximately 2-month period. Blood samples from the prospective study were shipped frozen or at room temperature prior to DNA extraction. In the case of this clone: Its antigen remains unidentified. No base qualities exist here, and no much larger clone lies one base off it.

The source of this sequence is a man between 35 and 55 years old who had recovered from COVID-19. Source material: PBMCs or T cells enriched from blood (not recorded which).

The sequenced DNA: TGTGCCAGCAGCTTACGGGGGGATGACACTGAAGCTTTCTTT. Translated, this gives CASSLRGDDTEAFF. The V and J segments used are TRBV11-2 and TRBJ1-1; TRBD1 is perhaps the D gene, given 5 matching bases. Reading the germline V gene gives CDR1 SGHAT and CDR2 FQNNGV. V drops 2 bases and J drops 3 bases, leaving 10 bases in between. CDR3 length: 14 amino acids, cysteine to phenylalanine. Only CDR3 DNA remains: 42 bases, in frame from the first base.